The next 6 T cell receptor beta chains were all read from a single sample in a study of control samples from healthy donors and cancer patients (dated by TCRdb to the early 2020s). The library was obtained by the immunoSEQ multiplex PCR assay. TCRdb provides this immuneACCESS table in a form limited to in-frame rearrangements. Some clones are lacking; in checked studies, under half of them reflect an unresolved V gene, and why the rest are absent is not known. The sample includes about 89,000 clones, with approximately 89% observed a single time. The top ten clonotypes cover around 21% of the sample. Specimen: blood. The receptors were sampled from a man under 40 in good health.

This chain joins TRBV7-2 and TRBJ1-6; a possible D gene is TRBD1 (5 bases). Trimming shortened V by 5 bases and J by 8 bases, and 13 bases separated the two germline ends. Germline CDR1 is SGHTA and CDR2 is FQGNSA. This CDR3 region has 14 residues. CDR3 region: CASSRGGVDSPLHF. CDR3 in DNA: TGTGCCAGCAGCCGCGGAGGGGTTGATTCACCCCTCCACTTT.

This clone has only a few counts. The V and J genes are TRBV5-4 and TRBJ2-2, with D hard to call. The germline gives CDR1 SGHNT, CDR2 YYREEE (reference sequence). This CDR3 spans 14 amino acids. Trimming removed 1 base from V and 6 bases from J, with 10 bases in between. The CDR3 DNA reads TGTGCCAGCAGCTTGACCCCCGAAGCCGGGGAGCTGTTTTTT. Amino acids: CASSLTPEAGELFF. The full variable domain, with the rest looked up from reference TRBV5-4 and TRBJ2-2, is ETGVTQSPTHLIKTRGQQVTLRCSSQSGHNTVSWYQQALGQGPQFIFQYYREEENGRGNFPPRFSGLQFPNYSSELNVNALELDDSALYLCASSLTPEAGELFFGEGSRLTVL.

The gene calls are TRBV5-3 and TRBJ2-7, with 10 bases matching TRBD2. TRBV5-3 is assigned to the ORF class and has an uncertain function. V shed 8 bases and J 2 bases; nucleotides not matched to a gene: 13. CDR3 length: 16 residues. The CDR3 region is CARGVRRTSGPYEQYF. CDR3 nucleotide sequence: TGTGCCAGGGGGGTAAGAAGGACTAGCGGCCCCTACGAGCAGTACTTC.

This chain joins TRBV19 and TRBJ1-2, with D possibly TRBD1 on 5 matching bases. CDR1 and CDR2 from the germline V gene are LNHDA and SQIVND (reference sequence). This CDR3 spans 14 amino acids. V lost 5 bases and J lost 9, with 19 bases in between. The CDR3 DNA reads as TGTGCCAGTAGTCGAGGGGACTCTTTTACTAGCTACACCTTC. Residues: CASSRGDSFTSYTF.

In nucleotides, the CDR3 is TGTGCCTGGAGTGTATCGACTAATCAGCCCCAGCATTTT. Its protein product is CAWSVSTNQPQHF. The chain links TRBV30 to TRBJ1-5; D gene unclear. The V gene lost 0 bases and the J gene lost 4 bases, with 7 bases spanning the gap. CDR3 length: 13 residues. Germline-derived CDR1 and CDR2 are GTSNPN and SVGIG (reference sequence).

The CDR3 sequence: CASSLIGGLETQYF. The CDR3 region has the DNA TGTGCCAGCAGCTTAATCGGGGGGTTGGAGACCCAGTACTTC. The chain carries TRBV7-9 and TRBJ2-5, with 7 bases identical to TRBD2. The CDR3 loop spans 14 amino acids. Germline V CDR1 and CDR2: SEHNR, FQNEAQ (reference sequence). With V trimmed by 2 bases and J by 5 bases, 5 bases remained unmatched.